This T cell receptor beta chain was identified in a study of identical twins. Study-level results: Low generation-probability sequences were in excess among twin-shared out-of-frame alpha sequences. Part of the zero-insertion signal could reflect confounding by invariant MAIT and iNKT cells.

Of note for this clonotype: What it binds is not known.

After template switching added a universal primer site, the resulting cDNA carried unique molecular identifiers. TCRdb independently ran MiXCR on the 5' RACE reads; one entry per CDR3 protein. The table shows 400,000 to 500,000 distinct CDR3 sequences, with about 18% occurring only once. Germline CDR1 is SGHDT and CDR2 is YYEEEE. CDR3 length: 16 amino acids. Between the trimmed V and J ends, which lost 4 bases and 5 bases, there was a span of 21 bases. The receptor was derived from a man aged 45 to 65 in good health. The specimen sequenced was naive T cells sorted from blood. This rearrangement joins TRBV5-6 to TRBJ2-5; unclear D gene. The CDR3 DNA reads as TGTGCCAGCAGCCCCCGGGTAGCAGAACCGAGGGAGACCCAGTACTTC. Its translation is CASSPRVAEPRETQYF.